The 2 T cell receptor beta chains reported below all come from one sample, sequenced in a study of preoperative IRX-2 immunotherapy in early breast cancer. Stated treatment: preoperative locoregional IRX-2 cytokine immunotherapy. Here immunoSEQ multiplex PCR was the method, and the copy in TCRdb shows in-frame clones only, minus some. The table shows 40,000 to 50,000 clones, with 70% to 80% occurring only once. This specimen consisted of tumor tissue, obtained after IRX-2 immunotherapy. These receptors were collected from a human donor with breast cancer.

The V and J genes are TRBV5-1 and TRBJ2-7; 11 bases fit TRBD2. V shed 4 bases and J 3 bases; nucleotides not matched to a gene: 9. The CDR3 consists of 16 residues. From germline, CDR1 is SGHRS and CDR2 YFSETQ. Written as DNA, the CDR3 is TGCGCCAGCAGCAAGCTTGATGGGACTAGCGGCTACGAGCAGTACTTC. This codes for CASSKLDGTSGYEQYF.

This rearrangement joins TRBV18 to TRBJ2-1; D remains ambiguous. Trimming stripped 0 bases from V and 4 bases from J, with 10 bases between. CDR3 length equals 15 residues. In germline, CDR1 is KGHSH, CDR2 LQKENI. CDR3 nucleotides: TGTGCCAGCTCACCACCGGGCCTGACTTACAATGAGCAGTTCTTC. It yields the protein CASSPPGLTYNEQFF.